The following is a T cell receptor beta chain sequence with its context. Its antigen is as yet unknown. The CDR3 is 17 residues long. Per germline, CDR1 LGHDT and CDR2 YNNKEL (reference sequence). The data belong to a study of T cells expressing NK-cell markers. Study overall: The study sequenced eight donors, seven HCMV-seropositive and one seronegative.

5'RACE template switching with UMIs produced the TCR beta cDNA. TCRdb reprocessed the 5' RACE reads and keeps a single row for each CDR3 protein, giving no DNA. The sample has under 600,000 distinct CDR3 sequences; the top ten hold 1.4%. General study results and limits: Top CD8+ clonotypes included the dominant CD3+CD56+NKG2C+ clonotypes in several donors.

The chain links TRBV3-1 to TRBJ1-2; without DNA, the TCRdb call of TRBD1 cannot be checked. The TCR originated in a woman aged 45 to 65 in good health. The specimen was blood T cells: a sorted CD56 or NKG2C T cell subset, CD4+ or CD8+ T cells, or bulk PBMC T cells (not recorded which). The CDR3 loop reads CASSQGDRGRFVDGYTF.